This TCR beta chain appears in the sequencing data of a study of vaccination and CD4 T cells after COVID-19. As for the study in general: The makeup of the convalescents was six males and four females, two of them Hispanic. Participants received two doses of either BNT162b2 or mRNA-1273 vaccine.

CDR1 and CDR2 from the germline V gene are MNHEY and SVGAGI. V gave up 3 bases and J gave up 5 bases, with 13 bases separating them. The length of the CDR3 is 15 residues. Treatment described: roughly 10-day PBMC culture with coronavirus spike peptide pools or control peptides (ViraFEST assay). Those CD4+ T cells from the unexposed donor predate the COVID-19 pandemic (2011-2018). Study-wide results and caveats: There were relatively few convalescent patients studied, and there were no early post-infection timepoints.

This clonotype was observed a handful of times. What it binds is unknown. Oncomine TCR Beta short-read sequencing was applied to DNA from cultured CD4+ T cells. TCRdb redid the calling of the PCR reads with MiXCR, one entry per CDR3 protein. Of almost 7,500 distinct CDR3 sequences in the sample, about 29% are singletons; the top ten hold about 33%. The chain is built from TRBV6-5 and TRBJ2-2; D is tentatively TRBD1 or TRBD2 (5 bases each). The sequencing input was CD4+ T cells from blood, cultured in vitro. This receptor was identified in a human donor in good health. As DNA, the CDR3 is TGTGCCAGCAGTTATACGGGGCGCGGGACCGGGGAGCTGTTTTTT. This translates into CASSYTGRGTGELFF.